These 7 T cell receptor beta chains were all obtained from the same sample, sequenced in a study of blood T cells in healthy people across ages. The authors ran a second PCR of about 6 to 11 cycles using a sample-barcoded 5' primer and a J-beta primer mix. TCRdb reanalysed the 5' RACE reads using MiXCR and keeps one entry per CDR3 protein. The top ten clones hold about a quarter of a sample with hundreds of thousands of distinct CDR3 sequences, around 50% of them seen once. Sequenced: blood. Receptors were obtained from a man in his forties or fifties in good health.

The chain uses TRBV29-1 and TRBJ2-7; no definite D call. V lost 4 bases to trimming and J lost 5 bases, with 9 bases between them. The CDR3 is 11 residues long. CDR1 is SQVTM and CDR2 is ANQGSEA in the germline V gene. As DNA, the CDR3 is TGCAGCGTTGGGGGATCAGACGAGCAGTACTTC. Protein: CSVGGSDEQYF.

Note on this clonotype: One end of the junction does not line up with germline, which may come from a read error. The V gene is TRBV5-1, the J gene TRBJ2-7, with 8 bases aligning to TRBD1. This CDR3 spans 15 amino acids. The germline gives CDR1 SGHRS, CDR2 YFSETQ. DNA of the CDR3: TGCGCCAGCAGCCGATGGGACAGGTCCTCCTGCGAGCAGTACTTC. It translates to CASSRWDRSSCEQYF.

The chain uses TRBV7-2 and TRBJ2-7; TRBD2 aligns across 9 bases. The CDR3 totals 16 residues. Germline CDR1 is SGHTA and CDR2 is FQGNSA. Trimming cost V 1 base and J 3 bases; bases outside gene matches: 7. The CDR3 sequence: CASSLGLSGRGYEQYF. CDR3 sequence (DNA): TGTGCCAGCAGCTTAGGACTTAGCGGGAGAGGCTACGAGCAGTACTTC.

There are a few counts of this clonotype. The gene calls are TRBV29-1 and TRBJ2-1, with TRBD1 matching 8 bases. The CDR3 length is 15 residues. Germline CDR1 SQVTM, CDR2 ANQGSEA. Trimming cost V 3 bases and J 5 bases; bases outside gene matches: 9. The CDR3 DNA is TGCAGCGTTGAGGGTCGAGGACAGGGCAACAATGAGCAGTTCTTC. Translation gives CSVEGRGQGNNEQFF.

This clonotype has only a few counts. This chain uses TRBV12-3 or TRBV12-4 with TRBJ1-2; 9 bases fit TRBD1. The CDR3 is made up of 13 amino acids. Losses at the gene ends were 5 bases for V and 7 bases for J; bases not matched to a gene: 5. CDR3 bases: TGTGCCAGCAGTACACAGGGGGCTCTTGGCTACACCTTC. Translated, it gives CASSTQGALGYTF.

The sample holds one count of this clonotype. The DNA for the CDR3 is TGCGCCAGCAGCCAAGGCCCAAAGGGGGGGCTATGGGGGGCCAACGTCCTGACTTTC. This sequence encodes CASSQGPKGGLWGANVLTF. The chain has TRBV4-3 and TRBJ2-6; possibly TRBD2 for D (7 bases). The CDR3 length is 19 residues. Deletions cut 1 base from V and 4 bases from J, with 20 bases between. Germline CDR1 LGHNA, CDR2 YSLEER.

The chain has TRBV5-1 and TRBJ2-7; the match to TRBD1 covers 9 bases. V dropped 1 base and J dropped 0; count of bases not matched to a gene: 8. Germline-derived CDR1 and CDR2 are SGHRS and YFSETQ. The CDR3 runs 17 residues. The CDR3 bases are TGCGCCAGCAGCTTGACCGGATTGACAGGGGGCTCCTACGAGCAGTACTTC. Translated, it gives CASSLTGLTGGSYEQYF.